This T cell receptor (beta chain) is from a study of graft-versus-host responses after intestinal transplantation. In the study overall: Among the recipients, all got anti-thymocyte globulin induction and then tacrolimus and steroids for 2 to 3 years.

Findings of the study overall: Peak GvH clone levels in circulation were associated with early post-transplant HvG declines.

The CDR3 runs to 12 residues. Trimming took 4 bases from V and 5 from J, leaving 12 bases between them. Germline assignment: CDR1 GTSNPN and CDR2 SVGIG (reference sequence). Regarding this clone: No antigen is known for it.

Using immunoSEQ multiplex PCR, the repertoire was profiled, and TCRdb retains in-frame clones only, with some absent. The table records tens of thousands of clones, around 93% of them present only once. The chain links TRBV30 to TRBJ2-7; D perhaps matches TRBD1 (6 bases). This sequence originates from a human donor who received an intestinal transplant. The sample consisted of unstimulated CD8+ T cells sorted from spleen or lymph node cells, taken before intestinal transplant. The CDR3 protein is CAWIGAGDEQYF. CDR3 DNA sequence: TGTGCCTGGATCGGGGCAGGGGACGAGCAGTACTTC.